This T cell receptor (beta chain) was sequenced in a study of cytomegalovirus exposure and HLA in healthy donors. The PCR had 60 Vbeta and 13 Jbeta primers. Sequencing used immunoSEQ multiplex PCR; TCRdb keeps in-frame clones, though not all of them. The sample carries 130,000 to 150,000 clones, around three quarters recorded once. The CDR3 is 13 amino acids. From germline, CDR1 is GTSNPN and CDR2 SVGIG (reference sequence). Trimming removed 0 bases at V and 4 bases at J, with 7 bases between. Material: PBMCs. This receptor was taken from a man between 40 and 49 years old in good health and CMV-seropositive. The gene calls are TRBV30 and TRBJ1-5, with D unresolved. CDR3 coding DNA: TGTGCCTGGAGTGTCGGAGTTAATCAGCCCCAGCATTTT. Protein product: CAWSVGVNQPQHF.